This T cell receptor beta chain was sequenced during a study of shared clonotypes between healthy human individuals. As for the study in general: Plates per donor: three CD4 naive, three CD4 memory, two CD8 naive, one CD8 memory.

Note on this clone: Its antigen remains unidentified.

The repertoire was sequenced with immunoSEQ multiplex PCR; TCRdb's copy has only in-frame clones and lacks some. This sample has 2,500,000 or so clones, with approximately 90% found just once. This CDR3 has 13 residues. V shed 5 bases and J shed 3 bases, with 10 bases lying between them. Germline loops: CDR1 MNHNY, CDR2 SVGAGI (reference sequence). The donors, healthy adults who were HIV-negative, had experienced no recent acute infections or vaccinations. In the CD4+ fraction, cells were divided into CD45RA+ naive and CD45RA-negative memory subsets. Findings and limits, study-wide: Sorted-subset sequencing was shown by rarefaction to be incomplete despite large depth.

The sequence came from a man younger than 35 in good health. Some clones in this sample may be carry-over from other donors' samples. The sequenced sample consisted of naive CD4+ T cells from PBMCs. This sample's subset: CD45RA+ positively selected. This sequence joins TRBV6-6 and TRBJ2-5; possibly TRBD1 for D (5 bases). The CDR3 here is CASSVAGKETQYF. The CDR3 region has the DNA TGTGCCAGCAGTGTGGCAGGGAAAGAGACCCAGTACTTC.